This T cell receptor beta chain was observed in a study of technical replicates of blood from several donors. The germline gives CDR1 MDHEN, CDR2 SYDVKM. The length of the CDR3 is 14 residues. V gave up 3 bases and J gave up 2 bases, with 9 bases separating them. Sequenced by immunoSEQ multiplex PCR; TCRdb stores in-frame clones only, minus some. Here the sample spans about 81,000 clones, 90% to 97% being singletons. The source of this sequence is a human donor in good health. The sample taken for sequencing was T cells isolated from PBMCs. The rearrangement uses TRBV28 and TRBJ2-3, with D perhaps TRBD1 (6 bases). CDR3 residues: CASSFMGATDTQYF. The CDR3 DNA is TGTGCCAGCAGTTTTATGGGGGCCACAGATACGCAGTATTTT.